These 20 T cell receptor beta chains came from one sample sequenced in a study of post-analysis software for immune sequencing data. Regarding the study as a whole: Comparison of patients with controls showed five TRBV segments more frequent in patients, TRBV5-6, TRBV5-1 and TRBV20-1 among them.

The authors incorporated unique molecular identifiers into the TCR beta cDNA libraries. Each CDR3 protein is one row after TCRdb ran MiXCR on the PCR reads. The data contain about 500,000 distinct CDR3 sequences, roughly 45% of them singletons. For these TCRs, the target antigens are not known. The sequencing sample was made of blood. The origin of the receptors is a girl aged 5-17 years with multiple sclerosis.

V is TRBV27 and J is TRBJ2-5; 7 nucleotides align to TRBD2. The CDR3 sequence is 15 residues long. Trimming cost V 2 bases and J 4 bases; bases outside gene matches: 7. Germline CDR1 MNHEY, CDR2 SMNVEV (reference sequence). CDR3 amino acids: CASSLMGEGIETQYF. In DNA, the CDR3 is TGTGCCAGCAGTTTAATGGGGGAGGGGATAGAGACCCAGTACTTC.

This clonotype occurred a few times. This sequence joins TRBV20-1 and TRBJ2-5, with D possibly being TRBD2 (6 bases). The closer fit of TRBJ2-7 to the DNA end suggests the J call may be wrong. CDR1 and CDR2 (germline): DFQATT, SNEGSKA (reference sequence). The CDR3 spans 12 residues. The DNA for the CDR3 is TGCAGTGCTAGAGCGGGAGAATACGAGCAGTACTTC. Translated, it gives CSARAGEYEQYF.

The rearrangement uses TRBV5-1 and TRBJ2-2; the D gene is possibly TRBD1 (6 bases). CDR3 size: 16 residues. Per germline, CDR1 SGHRS and CDR2 YFSETQ. The germline V and J ends were trimmed by 0 bases and 5 bases, with 14 bases remaining between them. The CDR3 here is CASSLEGQRTTGELFF. In DNA form, the CDR3 reads TGCGCCAGCAGCTTGGAGGGACAAAGGACGACCGGGGAGCTGTTTTTT.

The chain couples TRBV6-5 to TRBJ1-4, with TRBD1 identical over 8 bases. This CDR3 region has 15 residues. V shed 2 bases, J shed 7 bases, and the junction held 6 bases outside the gene matches. Germline lookup yields CDR1 MNHEY and CDR2 SVGAGI. The DNA of the CDR3 is TGTGCCAGCAGTTACCGCAGGGGGCAGGGTGAAAAACTGTTTTTT. It is translated as CASSYRRGQGEKLFF.

The genes are TRBV4-3 and TRBJ2-1; D is uncertain. The V and J ends lost 4 bases and 7 bases respectively, with 14 bases between them. The CDR3 spans 14 residues. Germline CDR1 and CDR2: LGHNA and YSLEER. The CDR3 protein is CASSLHMTPNEQFF. The CDR3 coding sequence is TGCGCCAGCAGCCTGCACATGACTCCGAATGAGCAGTTCTTC.

Comments on this clonotype: Relative to the germline gene, one junction end is altered; a read error may explain this. The chain employs TRBV28 and TRBJ1-2, with a possible D match to TRBD1 (5 bases). This CDR3 region has 13 residues. The germline gives CDR1 MDHEN, CDR2 SYDVKM. The CDR3 nucleotides are TGTGCCAACAGTCGGGACCGCAGAGGAGGCTACACCTTC. This encodes CANSRDRRGGYTF.

This clonotype was found a few times. DNA for the CDR3: TGCGCCAGCAGCCTCCGCCCAGCGGGAGGAAACAATGAGCAGTTCTTC. Its protein is CASSLRPAGGNNEQFF. This rearrangement joins TRBV5-1 to TRBJ2-1, with 9 bases lining up with TRBD2. V dropped 4 bases and J dropped 5; count of bases not matched to a gene: 10. Germline CDR1 reads SGHRS; CDR2 reads YFSETQ. This CDR3 region has 16 residues.

CDR3 DNA sequence: TGCAGTGCTAGTACCGGGACAGGGGGCCTAGAGACCCAGTACTTC. Protein sequence: CSASTGTGGLETQYF. The J gene is TRBJ2-5, the V gene TRBV20-1; 12 bases align to TRBD1. Per germline, CDR1 DFQATT and CDR2 SNEGSKA (reference sequence). After removal of 3 bases from V and 4 bases from J, the junction contained 6 bases not matched to a gene. There are 15 residues in the CDR3.

This clonotype was found a few times. This chain uses TRBV6-1 with TRBJ2-6; D uncertain. CDR1 and CDR2 (germline): MNHNS, SASEGT. V shed 8 bases and J shed 4 bases, with 3 bases lying between them. The CDR3 runs 11 residues. CDR3 sequence: CASHGANVLTF. CDR3 coding DNA: TGTGCCAGCCACGGGGCCAACGTCCTGACTTTC.

V gene TRBV6-1 combines with J gene TRBJ2-5; 9 nucleotides match TRBD1. The DNA matches TRBJ2-7 better at its end, which makes the J call doubtful. CDR1 and CDR2 from the germline V gene are MNHNS and SASEGT. The CDR3 length is 15 residues. CDR3 sequence reads: CASTSSGTGSYEQYF. The DNA of the CDR3 is TGTGCCAGCACCTCAAGCGGGACAGGGAGCTACGAGCAGTACTTC.

The genes are TRBV14 and TRBJ2-7, with 9 bases matching TRBD1. In germline, CDR1 is SGHDN, CDR2 FVKESK. The CDR3 is 14 residues long. The V segment lost 4 bases and the J segment 5 bases; nucleotides outside the gene matches: 6. CDR3 nucleotides: TGTGCCAGCAGCCTCCTCGGACAGGGGAACGAGCAGTACTTC. Amino acids: CASSLLGQGNEQYF.

This clonotype occurred a few times. The chain employs TRBV29-1 and TRBJ2-7; unclear D gene. V shed 6 bases and J shed 3 bases, with 15 bases lying between them. CDR1 is SQVTM, CDR2 ANQGSEA, per germline. This CDR3 region has 13 residues. The CDR3 bases are TGCAGCGTGGGCCGGACGGCCGGCTACGAGCAGTACTTC. It specifies CSVGRTAGYEQYF.

This clonotype has more than one count but fewer than ten. The chain uses TRBV28 and TRBJ1-1; 10 bases are a match to TRBD1. Germline CDR1 reads MDHEN; CDR2 reads SYDVKM. V shed 6 bases and J 3 bases; nucleotides not matched to a gene: 19. The CDR3 is 19 amino acids. In nucleotides, the CDR3 is TGTGCCAGCAGGAGGGACAGGGGTTGGGAAACCCTAACGTACACTGAAGCTTTCTTT. Translated, it gives CASRRDRGWETLTYTEAFF.

The chain carries TRBV4-1 and TRBJ2-3; the D gene is possibly TRBD2 (6 bases). V lost 1 base and J 0 bases, leaving 11 bases between the germline ends. The CDR3 covers 16 residues. From germline, CDR1 is MGHRA and CDR2 YSYEKL. The CDR3 nucleotides read TGCGCCAGCAGCCAAGGTCGGAGGGGAAGCACAGATACGCAGTATTTT. Protein sequence: CASSQGRRGSTDTQYF.

The chain uses TRBV7-2 and TRBJ2-1; tentatively, D is TRBD2 (5 bases). CDR1 SGHTA and CDR2 FQGNSA come from the germline V gene. The CDR3 covers 15 residues. Trimming stripped 2 bases from V and 0 bases from J, with 8 bases between. The CDR3 sequence: CASSLRAGSYNEQFF. The CDR3, as DNA: TGTGCCAGCAGCTTAAGGGCGGGCTCCTACAATGAGCAGTTCTTC.

The rearrangement links TRBV10-3 to TRBJ2-7, with 13 positions matching TRBD2. In germline, CDR1 is ENHRY, CDR2 SYGVKD. CDR3 length: 18 amino acids. The junction had 8 bases not matched to a gene; V was cut back by 3 bases and J by 0 bases. In DNA, the CDR3 is TGTGCCATCAGTGAACCGGGACTAGCGGGGCCGAGCTCCTACGAGCAGTACTTC. Encoded protein: CAISEPGLAGPSSYEQYF.

This clonotype was observed many times. CDR3 region: CSVAPRSRGFF. The CDR3 nucleotides are TGCAGCGTTGCTCCTAGGAGTCGTGGGTTCTTC. The chain is built from TRBV29-1 and TRBJ2-1; D remains unclear. V lost 4 bases, J lost 15 bases, and 16 bases lay in between. The CDR3 sequence is 11 residues long. The germline V gene has CDR1 SQVTM and CDR2 ANQGSEA.

The genes are TRBV29-1 and TRBJ2-1, with 9 bases identical to TRBD2. Germline V lookup: CDR1 SQVTM, CDR2 ANQGSEA. CDR3 size: 16 residues. Losses at the gene ends were 7 bases for V and 5 bases for J; bases not matched to a gene: 15. The chain's CDR3 is CSGGLATSGFHNEQFF. CDR3 DNA: TGCAGCGGGGGACTAGCCACTAGCGGGTTCCACAATGAGCAGTTCTTC.

The rearrangement links TRBV11-1 to TRBJ2-1; 7 bases match TRBD1. V shed 1 base, J shed 9 bases, and the junction held 3 bases outside the gene matches. Germline V lookup: CDR1 SGHAT, CDR2 FQDESV (reference sequence). The CDR3 loop spans 13 amino acids. This CDR3 reads CASSLEQGSEQFF. The DNA of the CDR3 is TGTGCCAGCAGCTTAGAACAGGGGAGTGAGCAGTTCTTC.

CDR3 DNA: TGCAGCGGCGCGGAGAGACAAGAGACCCAGTACTTC. This encodes CSGAERQETQYF. The rearrangement links TRBV20-1 to TRBJ2-5, with unresolved D. The CDR3 covers 12 residues. Per the germline V gene, CDR1 is DFQATT and CDR2 is SNEGSKA (reference sequence).